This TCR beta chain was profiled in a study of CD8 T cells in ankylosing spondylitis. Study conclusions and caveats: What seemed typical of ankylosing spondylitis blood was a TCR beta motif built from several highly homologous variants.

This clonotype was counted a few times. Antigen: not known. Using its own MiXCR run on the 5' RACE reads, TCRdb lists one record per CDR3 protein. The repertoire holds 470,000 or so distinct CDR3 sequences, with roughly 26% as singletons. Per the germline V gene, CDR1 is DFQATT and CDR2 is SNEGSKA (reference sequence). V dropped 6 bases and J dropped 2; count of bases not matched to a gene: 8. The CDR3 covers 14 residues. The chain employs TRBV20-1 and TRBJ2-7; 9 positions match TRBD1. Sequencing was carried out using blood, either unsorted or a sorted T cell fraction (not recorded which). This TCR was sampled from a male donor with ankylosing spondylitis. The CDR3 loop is CSATPGQGPYEQYF. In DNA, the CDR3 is TGCAGTGCAACACCGGGACAGGGACCCTACGAGCAGTACTTC.